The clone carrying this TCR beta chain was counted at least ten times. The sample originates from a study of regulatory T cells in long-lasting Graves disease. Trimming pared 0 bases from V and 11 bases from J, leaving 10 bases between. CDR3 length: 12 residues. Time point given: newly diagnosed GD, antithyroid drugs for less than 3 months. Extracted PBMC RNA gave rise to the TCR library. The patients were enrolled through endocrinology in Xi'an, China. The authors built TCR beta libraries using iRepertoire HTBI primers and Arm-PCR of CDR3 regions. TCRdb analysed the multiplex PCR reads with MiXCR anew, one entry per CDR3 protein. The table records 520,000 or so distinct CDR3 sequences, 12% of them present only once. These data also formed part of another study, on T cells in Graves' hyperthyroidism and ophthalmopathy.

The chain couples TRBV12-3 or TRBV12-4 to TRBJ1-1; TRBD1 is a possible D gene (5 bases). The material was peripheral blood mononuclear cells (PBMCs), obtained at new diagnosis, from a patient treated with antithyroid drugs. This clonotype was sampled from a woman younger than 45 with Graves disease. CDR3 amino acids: CASSLAQGEAFF. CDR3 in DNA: TGTGCCAGCAGTTTAGCGCAGGGTGAGGCTTTCTTT.